Shown below are 27 T cell receptor beta chains from a single sample sequenced in a study of graft-versus-host responses after intestinal transplantation. The repertoire was sequenced with immunoSEQ multiplex PCR; TCRdb's copy has only in-frame clones and lacks some. The sample shows tens of thousands of clones, approximately 94% of them seen only once. The sequencing used PBMCs, collected 156 days after intestinal transplant. These receptors were obtained from a human patient who received an intestinal transplant, so some T cells may come from the graft donor.

The chain carries TRBV19 and TRBJ2-1, with D hard to call. Germline CDR1 and CDR2: LNHDA and SQIVND (reference sequence). V was cut by 6 bases and J by 7 bases, with 19 bases left in between. The CDR3 length is 15 residues. The CDR3 sequence is CASSLMSGPMNEQFF. CDR3 nucleotide sequence: TGTGCCAGTAGCCTCATGTCGGGCCCCATGAATGAGCAGTTCTTC.

The J gene is TRBJ2-1, the V gene TRBV10-2, with a weak D call TRBD1 (6 bases). CDR3 length: 13 amino acids. The germline CDR1 and CDR2 sequences are WSHSY and SAAADI. Trimming left V 5 bases short and J 4 bases short, with 9 bases between. The CDR3 sequence: CASSSTGYNEQFF. CDR3 nucleotides: TGCGCCAGCAGTTCGACAGGTTACAATGAGCAGTTCTTC.

This sequence joins TRBV2 and TRBJ2-7; weak D call: TRBD2 (5 bases). CDR1 and CDR2 (germline): SNHLY, FYNNEI. The V and J ends lost 3 bases and 6 bases respectively, with 12 bases between them. This CDR3 contains 13 residues. This chain's CDR3 is CASSDEAGGEQYF. CDR3 DNA sequence: TGTGCCAGCAGTGACGAGGCGGGCGGCGAGCAGTACTTC.

J is TRBJ1-4 and V is TRBV18; D gene unclear. The germline CDR1 and CDR2 sequences are KGHSH and LQKENI. The V end lost 3 bases, the J end lost 4 bases, and 15 bases lay between the germline ends. The CDR3 is made up of 16 amino acids. The CDR3 protein is CASSPVASSRNEKLFF. The DNA of the CDR3 is TGTGCCAGCTCACCGGTAGCAAGCAGCCGTAATGAAAAACTGTTTTTT.

The chain carries TRBV12-5 and TRBJ2-1, with TRBD2 as a possible D gene (6 bases). Germline V gene data show CDR1 as LGHNT and CDR2 as FRNRAP. Between the trimmed V and J ends, which lost 1 base and 1 base, there was a span of 11 bases. This CDR3 comprises 16 residues. CDR3 sequence reads: CASGLGLAISYNEQFF. The CDR3 nucleotides are TGTGCTAGTGGTTTGGGTCTAGCGATATCCTACAATGAGCAGTTCTTC.

This chain joins TRBV7-3 and TRBJ2-2; D remains ambiguous. V was pared by 2 bases and J by 3 bases, with 4 bases between. There are 13 residues in the CDR3. Germline V gives CDR1 SGHTA, CDR2 FQGTGA. CDR3: CASSLSYTGELFF. The DNA of the CDR3 is TGTGCCAGCAGCTTATCATACACCGGGGAGCTGTTTTTT.

The V call is TRBV7-9, the J call TRBJ2-1, with 9 bases aligning to TRBD2. The CDR3 extends over 15 amino acids. V lost 1 base and J lost 3; bases outside the gene matches: 1. Per the germline V gene, CDR1 is SEHNR and CDR2 is FQNEAQ (reference sequence). CDR3 coding DNA: TGTGCCAGCAGCTTAGGGACTAGCGACTACAATGAGCAGTTCTTC. Encoded protein: CASSLGTSDYNEQFF.

This chain uses TRBV6-5 with TRBJ2-3; 8 bases match TRBD1. Trimming at V came to 6 bases and at J to 6 bases, leaving 2 bases not matched to a gene. The CDR3 is 12 residues long. CDR1 is MNHEY, CDR2 SVGAGI, per germline. The CDR3 sequence is CASRGTGDTQYF. For the CDR3, the DNA is TGTGCCAGCAGAGGGACAGGTGATACGCAGTATTTT.

This rearrangement joins TRBV6-5 to TRBJ2-1, with TRBD2 identical over 7 bases. The germline gives CDR1 MNHEY, CDR2 SVGAGI. Trimming took 7 bases from V and 6 from J; bases not matched to a gene: 6. This CDR3 contains 13 residues. The CDR3 here is CASIQRDVNEQFF. In DNA, the CDR3 is TGTGCCAGCATCCAGCGGGACGTCAATGAGCAGTTCTTC.

The chain links TRBV30 to TRBJ2-3; D remains ambiguous. The germline gives CDR1 GTSNPN, CDR2 SVGIG (reference sequence). V lost 0 bases and J lost 3, with 7 bases in between. The CDR3 runs to 13 residues. The CDR3 DNA is TGTGCCTGGAGTGTGGTTGGAACAGATACGCAGTATTTT. Its translation: CAWSVVGTDTQYF.

The rearrangement joins TRBV11-1 to TRBJ2-1; 10 bases are a match to TRBD2. V dropped 1 base and J dropped 4; count of bases not matched to a gene: 10. CDR1 is SGHAT and CDR2 is FQDESV in the germline V gene (reference sequence). The CDR3 contains 18 residues. CDR3 protein: CASSLESSGSGPYNEQFF. The CDR3 nucleotides are TGTGCCAGCAGCTTAGAATCTAGCGGGAGTGGACCTTACAATGAGCAGTTCTTC.

V is TRBV11-1 and J is TRBJ2-7; 12 nucleotides align to TRBD2. Looked up from germline, CDR1 is SGHAT and CDR2 is FQDESV (reference sequence). CDR3 size: 16 residues. V shed 0 bases, J shed 4 bases, and the junction held 4 bases outside the gene matches. The CDR3 reads CASSLALAGGLYEQYF. CDR3 DNA: TGTGCCAGCAGCTTAGCTCTAGCGGGGGGGCTTTACGAGCAGTACTTC. The full variable domain, with the rest looked up from reference TRBV11-1 and TRBJ2-7, is EAEVAQSPRYKITEKSQAVAFWCDPISGHATLYWYRQILGQGPELLVQFQDESVVDDSQLPKDRFSAERLKGVDSTLKIQPAELGDSAMYLCASSLALAGGLYEQYFGPGTRLTVT.

The chain uses TRBV7-2 and TRBJ2-7, with D perhaps TRBD1 or TRBD2 (6 bases each). With 2 bases removed from V and 3 bases from J, the gap between germline ends came to 23 bases. This CDR3 spans 18 amino acids. Germline V CDR1 and CDR2: SGHTA, FQGNSA. The CDR3 nucleotides read TGTGCCAGCAGCTTAACCCGAAATCTCCGGGGGCGATTCTACGAGCAGTACTTC. This translates into CASSLTRNLRGRFYEQYF. Using reference TRBV7-2 and TRBJ2-7 for the parts outside the CDR3, the full variable domain is GAGVSQSPSNKVTEKGKDVELRCDPISGHTALYWYRQSLGQGLEFLIYFQGNSAPDKSGLPSDRFSAERTGGSVSTLTIQRTQQEDSAVYLCASSLTRNLRGRFYEQYFGPGTRLTVT.

V and J are TRBV7-8 and TRBJ2-7; D may be TRBD1 or TRBD2 (5 bases each). The CDR3 runs 17 residues. Germline CDR1 SGHVS, CDR2 FQNEAQ. The V end lost 7 bases, the J end lost 4 bases, and 26 bases lay between the germline ends. CDR3 DNA: TGTGCCAGCACCATCGGGGCCGGGGCGGGTTTAGTTTACGAGCAGTACTTC. Translating gives CASTIGAGAGLVYEQYF. Together with reference TRBV7-8 and TRBJ2-7, the CDR3 gives the full variable domain: GAGVSQSPRYKVAKRGQDVALRCDPISGHVSLFWYQQALGQGPEFLTYFQNEAQLDKSGLPSDRFFAERPEGSVSTLKIQRTQQEDSAVYLCASTIGAGAGLVYEQYFGPGTRLTVT.

The chain links TRBV5-6 to TRBJ2-5, with TRBD1 matching over 8 bases. This CDR3 region has 14 residues. Germline V lookup: CDR1 SGHDT, CDR2 YYEEEE. The trim removed 0 bases at V and 4 bases at J, leaving 2 bases unmatched. DNA for the CDR3: TGTGCCAGCAGCTTGGGGGGGACAGGAGAGACCCAGTACTTC. Its translation is CASSLGGTGETQYF.

A single count supports this clone. The chain joins TRBV6-6 to TRBJ2-3; 11 bases are shared with TRBD2. This CDR3 comprises 15 residues. J gave up 5 bases and V 7 bases, and 8 bases lay outside the gene matches. The germline V gene has CDR1 MNHNY and CDR2 SVGAGI (reference sequence). Written as DNA, the CDR3 is TGTGCCAGCATCCCACTAGCGGGAGTTGTAGATACGCAGTATTTT. Translating gives CASIPLAGVVDTQYF.

The genes are TRBV6-5 and TRBJ1-6; D is undetermined. There are 15 residues in the CDR3. Trimming stripped 0 bases from V and 6 bases from J, with 9 bases between. The V gene's germline CDR1 is MNHEY and CDR2 SVGAGI. In DNA form, the CDR3 reads TGTGCCAGCAGTTACTCGTCGGGCAGTAATTCACCCCTCCACTTT. Translating gives CASSYSSGSNSPLHF.

This chain joins TRBV15 and TRBJ2-1; no reliable D call. The CDR3 is 12 residues long. V was cut by 0 bases and J by 8 bases, with 5 bases left in between. CDR1 and CDR2 from the germline V gene are LNHNV and YYDKDF (reference sequence). CDR3 sequence: CATSRDQDEQFF. In nucleotides, the CDR3 is TGTGCCACCAGCAGAGATCAGGATGAGCAGTTCTTC.

The chain uses TRBV6-6 and TRBJ2-7; D may be TRBD1 or TRBD2 (5 bases each). This CDR3 is built from 12 residues. Germline CDR1 reads MNHNY; CDR2 reads SVGAGI (reference sequence). V gave up 9 bases and J gave up 4 bases, with 13 bases separating them. The CDR3 loop reads CARGDGTYEQYF. The CDR3 region has the DNA TGTGCCAGGGGGGACGGTACTTACGAGCAGTACTTC.

Concerning this clone: Its ends do not fully match the called genes, so a read error is possible. The chain has TRBV11-2 and TRBJ1-4; D is undetermined. CDR3 length: 16 amino acids. Germline V gene lookup returns CDR1 SGHAT and CDR2 FQNNGV. CDR3 DNA sequence: TGTGCCAGCAGCTTAATCCCGGAGCAGGCTAAGGAAAAACTGTTTTTT. Its protein product is CASSLIPEQAKEKLFF.

The chain employs TRBV19 and TRBJ2-7, with TRBD1 matching 9 bases. Germline loops: CDR1 LNHDA, CDR2 SQIVND (reference sequence). V gave up 5 bases and J gave up 3 bases; unmatched junction bases: 5. The CDR3 runs to 14 residues. CDR3 sequence (DNA): TGTGCCAGTAGTTTACGGGACAGGGTCTACGAGCAGTACTTC. Amino acids: CASSLRDRVYEQYF.

This clone was observed a single time. The chain links TRBV5-4 to TRBJ1-4, with D tentatively TRBD1 (5 bases). V was clipped by 5 bases and J by 0 bases, with 17 bases between them. The CDR3 sequence is 17 residues long. CDR1 is SGHNT and CDR2 is YYREEE in the germline V gene (reference sequence). CDR3 sequence (DNA): TGTGCCAGCAGTCGTGACGGGGGGGGAGCAACTAATGAAAAACTGTTTTTT. Residues: CASSRDGGGATNEKLFF.

The CDR3 loop is CASSLALLQGSNYGYTF. Written as DNA, the CDR3 is TGTGCCAGCAGCTTGGCCCTTCTACAGGGTAGCAACTATGGCTACACCTTC. The chain joins TRBV5-8 to TRBJ1-2; possibly TRBD1 for D (6 bases). The CDR3 loop spans 17 amino acids. The ends were cut back, 0 bases at V and 2 bases at J, with 17 bases in the middle. Germline V CDR1 and CDR2: SGHTS, YDEGEE.

The chain joins TRBV10-3 to TRBJ1-2; D possibly corresponds to TRBD1 (6 bases). V was trimmed by 2 bases and J by 3 bases, leaving 16 bases between them. Looked up from germline, CDR1 is ENHRY and CDR2 is SYGVKD. The CDR3 consists of 16 residues. In DNA form, the CDR3 reads TGTGCCATCAGTGAGGGGGGCTCAAGCGGGCACTATGGCTACACCTTC. This gives the protein CAISEGGSSGHYGYTF.

V usage is TRBV18 and J usage is TRBJ2-2, with a weak D call TRBD2 (6 bases). This CDR3 is built from 15 residues. Germline CDR1 KGHSH, CDR2 LQKENI. Trimming stripped 0 bases from V and 1 base from J, with 6 bases between. The CDR3 DNA follows: TGTGCCAGCTCACCACCTAGCGGGAACACCGGGGAGCTGTTTTTT. Translation gives CASSPPSGNTGELFF.

The chain has TRBV6-5 and TRBJ1-6; 9 bases match TRBD1. There are 15 residues in the CDR3. Looked up from germline, CDR1 is MNHEY and CDR2 is SVGAGI. J gave up 9 bases and V 4 bases, and 7 bases lay outside the gene matches. The CDR3 nucleotides are TGTGCCAGCAGTTCGGGACAGGGATACGTTTCACCCCTCCACTTT. This encodes CASSSGQGYVSPLHF.

The chain uses TRBV11-2 and TRBJ1-1; no clear D gene. Trimming stripped 5 bases from V and 2 bases from J, with 9 bases between. CDR3 length: 13 amino acids. Per the germline V gene, CDR1 is SGHAT and CDR2 is FQNNGV. The CDR3 coding sequence is TGTGCCAGCAGCCGGGTGGTCAACACTGAAGCTTTCTTT. Residues: CASSRVVNTEAFF. The entire variable domain, with the rest obtained from reference TRBV11-2 and TRBJ1-1, is as follows: EAGVAQSPRYKIIEKRQSVAFWCNPISGHATLYWYQQILGQGPKLLIQFQNNGVVDDSQLPKDRFSAERLKGVDSTLKIQPAKLEDSAVYLCASSRVVNTEAFFGQGTRLTVV.